These T cell receptor beta chains were read from a single sample in a study of blood T cell repertoires in COVID-19. Assay used: immunoSEQ multiplex PCR; TCRdb lists only in-frame clones, some missing. Here the sample spans about 120,000 clones, 82% being singletons. Sequencing input: peripheral blood. Source of these receptors: a woman in her 70s with acute or convalescent COVID-19. CDR3s include the opening cysteine and the closing phenylalanine or tryptophan. The D gene is left open where the match is weak. The size field is filled for only some rows; it gives once, few, many or a size class.

D	V	size	length	J	CDR3	DNA
TRBD2	TRBV4-2	.	15	TRBJ2-3	CASSTSTGGADTQYF	TGTGCCAGCAGCACATCGACGGGGGGGGCAGATACGCAGTATTTT
.	TRBV19	.	15	TRBJ1-3	CASSIRDNSGNTIYF	TGTGCCAGTAGTATCCGGGACAACTCTGGAAACACCATATATTTT
.	TRBV9	.	13	TRBJ1-1	CASSVALNTEAFF	TGTGCCAGCAGCGTAGCTCTGAACACTGAAGCTTTCTTT
TRBD1	TRBV9	.	14	TRBJ1-4	CASSVRQGGEKLFF	TGTGCCAGCAGCGTTCGGCAGGGGGGTGAAAAACTGTTTTTT
TRBD1	TRBV4-3	.	15	TRBJ1-2	CASSQPGQGEHGYTF	TGCGCCAGCAGCCAACCGGGACAGGGGGAGCATGGCTACACCTTC
TRBD1	TRBV5-1	.	15	TRBJ2-1	CASRFGTGAHNEQFF	TGCGCCAGCAGATTCGGGACAGGGGCCCACAATGAGCAGTTCTTC
.	TRBV2	once	14	TRBJ2-3	CASEEWRRTDTQYF	TGTGCCAGCGAGGAGTGGCGACGCACAGATACGCAGTATTTT
.	TRBV15	.	15	TRBJ1-1	CATSRDRRVFDEAFF	TGTGCCACCAGCAGAGATCGCAGGGTTTTCGATGAAGCTTTCTTT
TRBD2	TRBV5-1	.	14	TRBJ2-5	CASSAGGYQETQYF	TGCGCCAGCAGCGCGGGGGGGTACCAAGAGACCCAGTACTTC
.	TRBV6-1	.	16	TRBJ1-2	CASSEDSVAGARGYTF	TGTGCCAGCAGTGAAGACTCTGTCGCGGGGGCGCGCGGCTACACCTTC
TRBD1	TRBV10-3	.	13	TRBJ2-1	CATTNRGQNEQFF	TGTGCCACCACGAACAGGGGGCAGAATGAGCAGTTCTTC
.	TRBV15	.	15	TRBJ1-2	CATSRAGITNYGYTF	TGTGCCACCAGCAGAGCGGGTATCACTAACTATGGCTACACCTTC
TRBD1	TRBV7-2	.	14	TRBJ1-1	CASSGQGMGTEAFF	TGTGCCAGCAGCGGACAGGGGATGGGCACTGAAGCTTTCTTT
TRBD2	TRBV5-4	.	16	TRBJ2-5	CASSLEGLAGAGTQYF	TGTGCCAGCAGCTTGGAGGGACTAGCGGGGGCGGGGACCCAGTACTTC
.	TRBV25-1	.	13	TRBJ1-6	CAIQSSYNSPLHF	TGTGCCATACAGAGCTCCTATAATTCACCCCTCCACTTT
.	TRBV5-6	.	16	TRBJ1-5	CASSLWTPYSNQPQHF	TGTGCCAGCAGCTTGTGGACACCGTATAGCAATCAGCCCCAGCATTTT
.	TRBV2	.	15	TRBJ2-1	CASSELGGLGNEQFF	TGTGCCAGCAGTGAATTGGGGGGGCTGGGCAATGAGCAGTTCTTC
TRBD2	TRBV10-1	.	16	TRBJ2-7	CASRYWTSGGSYEQYF	TGCGCCAGCAGGTACTGGACTAGCGGGGGATCCTACGAGCAGTACTTC
.	TRBV6-2/TRBV6-3	.	10	TRBJ1-2	CASSGFGYTF	TGTGCCAGCAGCGGCTTTGGCTACACCTTC
TRBD1	TRBV19	.	15	TRBJ1-3	CASTPQGIAGNTIYF	TGTGCCAGTACCCCACAGGGGATCGCTGGAAACACCATATATTTT
TRBD2	TRBV15	.	17	TRBJ2-2	CATSDWGGEEVTGELFF	TGTGCCACCAGCGATTGGGGGGGGGAAGAGGTAACCGGGGAGCTGTTTTTT
TRBD1	TRBV9	.	15	TRBJ2-1	CASSVWDSDYNEQFF	TGTGCCAGCAGCGTGTGGGACAGCGATTACAATGAGCAGTTCTTC
TRBD2	TRBV10-3	.	20	TRBJ2-5	CAISESRGASGGKYQETQYF	TGTGCCATCAGTGAGTCTCGCGGGGCTAGCGGGGGGAAGTACCAAGAGACCCAGTACTTC
TRBD1	TRBV7-6	few	16	TRBJ2-2	CASSFRTGGGTGELFF	TGTGCCAGCAGCTTCAGGACAGGGGGAGGCACCGGGGAGCTGTTTTTT
TRBD2	TRBV5-4	.	17	TRBJ2-7	CASSFARPGGATYEQYF	TGTGCCAGCAGCTTCGCCCGCCCGGGGGGTGCAACCTACGAGCAGTACTTC
.	TRBV29-1	few	13	TRBJ1-2	CSVEGSGNYGYTF	TGCAGCGTTGAGGGATCGGGGAACTATGGCTACACCTTC
.	TRBV2	.	15	TRBJ1-1	CASSEVLWGDTEAFF	TGTGCCAGCAGTGAAGTTCTTTGGGGGGACACTGAAGCTTTCTTT
.	TRBV14	.	17	TRBJ2-1	CASSQIQRGSSYNEQFF	TGTGCCAGCAGCCAGATACAGAGAGGGAGCTCCTACAATGAGCAGTTCTTC
TRBD2	TRBV18	.	17	TRBJ2-5	CASSPPRGRGDQETQYF	TGTGCCAGCTCACCGCCGCGTGGGCGGGGGGACCAAGAGACCCAGTACTTC
.	TRBV4-3	.	19	TRBJ1-2	CASSQRPGGPEQTNYGYTF	TGCGCCAGCAGCCAGAGGCCGGGGGGACCGGAGCAAACTAACTATGGCTACACCTTC
TRBD2	TRBV5-4	.	16	TRBJ2-1	CASSPRAGEGNNEQFF	TGTGCCAGCAGCCCTAGAGCGGGGGAGGGGAACAATGAGCAGTTCTTC
.	TRBV7-8	.	14	TRBJ1-1	CASSPLDRKTEAFF	TGTGCCAGCAGCCCCCTCGACAGGAAGACTGAGGCTTTCTTT
TRBD1	TRBV7-3	.	15	TRBJ2-2	CASSSSGTGSGELFF	TGTGCCAGCAGCTCATCCGGGACAGGGTCCGGGGAGCTGTTTTTT
TRBD1	TRBV4-2	once	15	TRBJ1-2	CASSQDWTGSYGYTF	TGTGCCAGCAGCCAAGATTGGACAGGGAGCTATGGCTACACCTTC
.	TRBV6-1	.	16	TRBJ2-4	CASSEAMGGMKNIQYF	TGTGCCAGCAGTGAAGCGATGGGAGGAATGAAAAACATTCAGTACTTC
TRBD1	TRBV19	.	14	TRBJ1-1	CASSPQGQGFVAFF	TGTGCCAGTAGTCCCCAGGGACAGGGTTTCGTAGCTTTCTTT
.	TRBV13	.	14	TRBJ1-3	CASRLEAAGNTIYF	TGTGCCAGCAGGCTAGAAGCAGCTGGAAACACCATATATTTT
.	TRBV2	.	13	TRBJ1-1	CASSEAPGREAFF	TGTGCCAGCAGTGAAGCGCCGGGAAGAGAAGCTTTCTTT
TRBD1	TRBV6-5	.	14	TRBJ1-2	CASHAITGGGGYTF	TGTGCCAGTCACGCTATTACAGGGGGAGGCGGCTACACCTTC
TRBD1	TRBV27	.	18	TRBJ2-7	CASSQIALRSGQRYEQYF	TGTGCCAGCAGTCAAATCGCCCTCCGCTCGGGACAGCGCTACGAGCAGTACTTC
.	TRBV18	.	14	TRBJ1-4	CASSPGGGDEKLFF	TGTGCCAGCTCACCAGGAGGAGGGGATGAAAAACTGTTTTTT
TRBD1	TRBV9	.	14	TRBJ2-3	CASSVTGPPDTQYF	TGTGCCAGCAGCGTGACAGGGCCCCCCGATACGCAGTATTTT
.	TRBV4-3	.	14	TRBJ1-5	CASSQESQYQPQHF	TGCGCCAGCAGCCAAGAAAGTCAGTATCAGCCCCAGCATTTT
TRBD1	TRBV7-2	few	16	TRBJ1-2	CASSPQGQGASRGYTF	TGTGCCAGCAGCCCCCAGGGACAGGGGGCTTCACGTGGCTACACCTTC